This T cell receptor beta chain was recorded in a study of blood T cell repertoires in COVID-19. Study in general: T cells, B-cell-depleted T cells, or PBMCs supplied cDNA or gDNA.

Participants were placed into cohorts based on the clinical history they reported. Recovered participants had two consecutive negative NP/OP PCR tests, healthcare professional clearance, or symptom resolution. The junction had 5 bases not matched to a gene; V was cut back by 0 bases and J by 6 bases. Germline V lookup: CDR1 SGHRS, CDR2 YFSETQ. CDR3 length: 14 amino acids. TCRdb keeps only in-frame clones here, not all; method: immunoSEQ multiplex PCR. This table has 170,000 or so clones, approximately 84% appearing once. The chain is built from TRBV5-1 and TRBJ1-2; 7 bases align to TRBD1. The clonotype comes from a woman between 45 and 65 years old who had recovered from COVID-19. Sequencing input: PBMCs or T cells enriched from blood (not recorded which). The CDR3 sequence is CASSLEGGANGYTF. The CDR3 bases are TGCGCCAGCAGCTTGGAAGGGGGCGCAAATGGCTACACCTTC.